This T cell receptor (beta chain) was identified in a study of T cell repertoires in cytomegalovirus infection. A single record per CDR3 protein comes from TCRdb applying MiXCR to the reads. The sample yields 450,000 to 600,000 distinct CDR3 sequences, about 39% seen once. Turning to this clonotype: No antigen is known for it.

V was shortened by 5 bases and J by 7 bases, with 14 bases between the two germline ends. The CDR3 has 13 residues. Looked up from germline, CDR1 is SGHTA and CDR2 is FQGNSA. This chain joins TRBV7-2 and TRBJ1-2; D unclear. This TCR came from a human donor in good health (CMV status not recorded). Some clones in this sample may be carry-over from other donors' samples. This sample comprised cultured PBMCs, obtained from culture after CMV antigen stimulation. The CDR3 DNA reads TGTGCCAGCAGCCCCGACCGGAGTGGTGGCTACACCTTC. Translated, it gives CASSPDRSGGYTF.